These T cell receptor beta chains were read from a single sample in a study of blood T cells in healthy people across ages. TCRdb passed the 5' RACE reads through MiXCR, listing each CDR3 protein once. The data contain about 1,500,000 distinct CDR3 sequences, approximately 30% of them seen just once; the ten biggest clones take up about 8%. The material sequenced was blood. All receptors derive from a woman aged 30 to 39 in good health. The CDR3 runs from the conserved cysteine through the conserved F or W. D genes are given only for firm matches. Size is stated for part of the rows, as once, few or many counts, or as a class when the clone is expanded.

V gene	D gene	clone size	J gene	CDR3 length	CDR3 DNA	CDR3 protein
TRBV7-2	-	many	TRBJ2-5	13	TGTGCCAGCAGCTTATCGCCCCAAGAGACCCAGTACTTC	CASSLSPQETQYF
TRBV24-1	TRBD1	few	TRBJ2-2	17	TGTGCCACCAGTGATGCCGGGACAGGGGGTAGCACCGGGGAGCTGTTTTTT	CATSDAGTGGSTGELFF
TRBV18	-	-	TRBJ2-7	17	TGTGCCAGCTCACCTCAGCGGTTAAAGAGCTCCTACAATGAGCAGTACTTC	CASSPQRLKSSYNEQYF
TRBV6-6	TRBD1	-	TRBJ1-3	15	TGTGCCAGCAGGGGACAGGGGGCGGCTGGAAACACCATATATTTT	CASRGQGAAGNTIYF
TRBV9	-	-	TRBJ2-1	13	TGTGCCAGCAGCGTATTTGATTACAATGAGCAGTTCTTC	CASSVFDYNEQFF
TRBV7-9	-	-	TRBJ1-2	13	TGTGCCAGCAGATATGAGGGGGGCTATGGCTACACCTTC	CASRYEGGYGYTF
TRBV20-1	-	-	TRBJ2-3	15	TGCAGTGCTAGACCCCTTGATAGAAGCACAGATACGCAGTATTTT	CSARPLDRSTDTQYF
TRBV20-1	TRBD1	-	TRBJ2-7	14	TGCAGTGCTAGAGGGGAACAGGGGGCTTACGAGCGGTACTTC	CSARGEQGAYERYF
TRBV27	TRBD1	few	TRBJ2-3	16	TGTGCCAGCATCCATTCAGGGACAGGGGTTACAGATACGCAGTATTTT	CASIHSGTGVTDTQYF
TRBV9	-	many	TRBJ2-7	15	TGTGCCAGCAGCGTAGGAATAGATCCATCCTACGAGCAGTACTTC	CASSVGIDPSYEQYF
TRBV6-5	TRBD1	few	TRBJ1-1	11	TGTGCCAGCAGCTCGACAGGGGAAGCTTTCTTT	CASSSTGEAFF
TRBV14	TRBD1	few	TRBJ1-6	14	TGTGCCAGCAGCCAACGACAGGGAAAATCACCCCTCCACTTT	CASSQRQGKSPLHF